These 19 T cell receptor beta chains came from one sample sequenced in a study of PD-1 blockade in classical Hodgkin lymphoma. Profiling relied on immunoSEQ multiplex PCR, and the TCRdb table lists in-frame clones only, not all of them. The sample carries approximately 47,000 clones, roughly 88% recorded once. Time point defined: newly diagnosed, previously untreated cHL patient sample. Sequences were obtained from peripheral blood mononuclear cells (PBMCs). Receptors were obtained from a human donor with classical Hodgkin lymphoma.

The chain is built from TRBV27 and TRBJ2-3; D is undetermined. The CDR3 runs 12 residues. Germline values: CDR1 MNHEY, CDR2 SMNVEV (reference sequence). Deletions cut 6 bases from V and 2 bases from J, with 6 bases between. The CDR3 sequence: CASSTLTDTQYF. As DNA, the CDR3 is TGTGCCAGCAGCACGCTCACAGATACGCAGTATTTT.

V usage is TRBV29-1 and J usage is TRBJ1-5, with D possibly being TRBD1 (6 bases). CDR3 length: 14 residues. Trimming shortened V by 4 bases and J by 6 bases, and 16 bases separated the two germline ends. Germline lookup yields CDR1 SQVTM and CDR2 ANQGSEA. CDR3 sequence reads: CSVAGGQGSQPQHF. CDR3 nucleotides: TGCAGCGTTGCTGGGGGGCAGGGGAGTCAGCCCCAGCATTTT.

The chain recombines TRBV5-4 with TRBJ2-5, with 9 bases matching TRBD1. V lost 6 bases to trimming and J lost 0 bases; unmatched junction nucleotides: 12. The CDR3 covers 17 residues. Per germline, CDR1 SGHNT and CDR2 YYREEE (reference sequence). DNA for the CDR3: TGTGCCAGCACCAATCTCGGGACAGGGATCAACCAAGAGACCCAGTACTTC. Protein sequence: CASTNLGTGINQETQYF.

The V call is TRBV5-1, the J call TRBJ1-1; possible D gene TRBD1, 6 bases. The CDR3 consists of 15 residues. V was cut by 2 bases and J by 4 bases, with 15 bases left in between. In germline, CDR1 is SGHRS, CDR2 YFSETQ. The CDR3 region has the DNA TGCGCCAGCAGCTTATCTATACAGGGAACCACTGAAGCTTTCTTT. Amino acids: CASSLSIQGTTEAFF.

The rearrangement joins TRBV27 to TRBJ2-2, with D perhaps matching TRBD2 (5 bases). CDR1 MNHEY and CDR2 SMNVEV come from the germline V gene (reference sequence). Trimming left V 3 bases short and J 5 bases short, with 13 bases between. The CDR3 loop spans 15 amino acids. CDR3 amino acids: CASSFNRGWTGELFF. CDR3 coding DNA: TGTGCCAGCAGTTTTAACCGCGGGTGGACCGGGGAGCTGTTTTTT.

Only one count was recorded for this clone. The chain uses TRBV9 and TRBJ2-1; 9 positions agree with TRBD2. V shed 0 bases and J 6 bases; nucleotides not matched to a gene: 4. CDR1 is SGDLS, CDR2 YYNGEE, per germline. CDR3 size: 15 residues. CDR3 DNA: TGTGCCAGCAGCGTAGACACTAGCGGGCTCAATGAGCAGTTCTTC. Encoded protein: CASSVDTSGLNEQFF. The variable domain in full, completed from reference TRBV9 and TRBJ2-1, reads DSGVTQTPKHLITATGQRVTLRCSPRSGDLSVYWYQQSLDQGLQFLIQYYNGEERAKGNILERFSAQQFPDLHSELNLSSLELGDSALYFCASSVDTSGLNEQFFGPGTRLTVL.

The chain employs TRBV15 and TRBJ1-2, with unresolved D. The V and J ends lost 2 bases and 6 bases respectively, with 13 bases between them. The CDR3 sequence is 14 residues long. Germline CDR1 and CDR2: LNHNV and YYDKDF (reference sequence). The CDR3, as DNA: TGTGCCACCAGCAGACAGGACCCCCCCCATGGCTACACCTTC. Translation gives CATSRQDPPHGYTF.

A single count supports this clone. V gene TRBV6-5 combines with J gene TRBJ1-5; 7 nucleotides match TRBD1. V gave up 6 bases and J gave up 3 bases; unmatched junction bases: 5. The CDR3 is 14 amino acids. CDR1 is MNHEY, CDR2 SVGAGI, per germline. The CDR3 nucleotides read TGTGCCAGCAGCGTTCAGGGGGACAATCAGCCCCAGCATTTT. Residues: CASSVQGDNQPQHF.

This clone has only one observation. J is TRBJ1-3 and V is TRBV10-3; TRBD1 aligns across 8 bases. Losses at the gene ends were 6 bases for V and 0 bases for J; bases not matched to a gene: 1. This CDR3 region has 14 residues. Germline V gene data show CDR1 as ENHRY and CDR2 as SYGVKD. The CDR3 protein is CAISDRGSGNTIYF. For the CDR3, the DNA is TGTGCCATCAGCGACAGGGGCTCTGGAAACACCATATATTTT.

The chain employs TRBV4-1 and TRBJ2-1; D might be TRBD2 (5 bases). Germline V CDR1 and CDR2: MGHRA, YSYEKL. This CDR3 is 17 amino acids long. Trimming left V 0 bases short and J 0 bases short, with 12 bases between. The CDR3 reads CASSQERWRSSYNEQFF. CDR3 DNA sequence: TGCGCCAGCAGCCAAGAAAGGTGGAGGAGCTCCTACAATGAGCAGTTCTTC.

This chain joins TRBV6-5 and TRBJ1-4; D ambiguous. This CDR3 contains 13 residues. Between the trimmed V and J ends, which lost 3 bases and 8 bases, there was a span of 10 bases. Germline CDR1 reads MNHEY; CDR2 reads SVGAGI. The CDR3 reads CASSYGRFEKLFF. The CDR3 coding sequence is TGTGCCAGCAGTTATGGCAGATTCGAAAAACTGTTTTTT.

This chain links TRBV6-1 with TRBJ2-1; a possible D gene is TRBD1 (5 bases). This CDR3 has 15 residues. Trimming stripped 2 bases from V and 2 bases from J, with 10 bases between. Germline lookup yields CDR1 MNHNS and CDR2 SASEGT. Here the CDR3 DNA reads TGTGCCAGCAGTGAACAGGGCCTGACCTACAATGAGCAGTTCTTC. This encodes CASSEQGLTYNEQFF.

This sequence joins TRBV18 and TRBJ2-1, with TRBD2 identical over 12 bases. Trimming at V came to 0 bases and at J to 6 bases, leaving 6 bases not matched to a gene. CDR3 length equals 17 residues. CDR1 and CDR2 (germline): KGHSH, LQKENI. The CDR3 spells CASSPPVLTSGSNEQFF. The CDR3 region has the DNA TGTGCCAGCTCACCACCGGTCTTGACTAGCGGGAGCAATGAGCAGTTCTTC.

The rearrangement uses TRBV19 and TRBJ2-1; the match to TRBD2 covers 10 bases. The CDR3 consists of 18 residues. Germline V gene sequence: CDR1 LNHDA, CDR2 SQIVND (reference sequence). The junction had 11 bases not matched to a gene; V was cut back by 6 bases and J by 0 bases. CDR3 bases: TGTGCCAGTAGGCACGCGCCTAGCGGGAGCGCCTCCTACAATGAGCAGTTCTTC. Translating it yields CASRHAPSGSASYNEQFF.

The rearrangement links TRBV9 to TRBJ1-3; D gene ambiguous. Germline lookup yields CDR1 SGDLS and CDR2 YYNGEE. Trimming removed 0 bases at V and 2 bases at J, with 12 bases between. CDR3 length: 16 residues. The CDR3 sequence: CASSVDAGGTGNTIYF. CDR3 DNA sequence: TGTGCCAGCAGCGTAGATGCGGGAGGAACTGGAAACACCATATATTTT.

CDR3 bases: TGTGCCAGCAGCTACTCTGGAAACACCATATATTTT. Translation gives CASSYSGNTIYF. The chain joins TRBV5-5 to TRBJ1-3, with no clear D. V shed 3 bases and J shed 0 bases, with 1 base lying between them. In germline, CDR1 is SGHKS, CDR2 YYEKEE (reference sequence). CDR3 length equals 12 residues.

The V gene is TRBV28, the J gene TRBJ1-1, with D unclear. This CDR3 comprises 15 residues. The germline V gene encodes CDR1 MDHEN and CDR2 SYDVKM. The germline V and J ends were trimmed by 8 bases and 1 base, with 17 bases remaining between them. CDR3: CASHATEERNTEAFF. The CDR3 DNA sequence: TGTGCCAGCCACGCTACAGAGGAGAGGAACACTGAAGCTTTCTTT. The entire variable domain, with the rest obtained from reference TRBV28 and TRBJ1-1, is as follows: DVKVTQSSRYLVKRTGEKVFLECVQDMDHENMFWYRQDPGLGLRLIYFSYDVKMKEKGDIPEGYSVSREKKERFSLILESASTNQTSMYLCASHATEERNTEAFFGQGTRLTVV.

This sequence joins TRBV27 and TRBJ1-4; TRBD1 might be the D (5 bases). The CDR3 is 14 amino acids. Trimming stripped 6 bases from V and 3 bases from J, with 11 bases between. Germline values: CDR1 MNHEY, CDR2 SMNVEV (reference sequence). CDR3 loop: CASRSTAPNEKLFF. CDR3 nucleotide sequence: TGTGCCAGCAGATCGACAGCACCTAATGAAAAACTGTTTTTT.

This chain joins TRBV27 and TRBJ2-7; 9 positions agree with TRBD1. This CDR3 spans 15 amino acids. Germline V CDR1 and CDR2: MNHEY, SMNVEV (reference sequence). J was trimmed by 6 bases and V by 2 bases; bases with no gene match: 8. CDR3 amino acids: CASSLGAGTGFEQYF. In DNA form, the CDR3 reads TGTGCCAGCAGTTTAGGGGCCGGGACAGGGTTCGAGCAGTACTTC.